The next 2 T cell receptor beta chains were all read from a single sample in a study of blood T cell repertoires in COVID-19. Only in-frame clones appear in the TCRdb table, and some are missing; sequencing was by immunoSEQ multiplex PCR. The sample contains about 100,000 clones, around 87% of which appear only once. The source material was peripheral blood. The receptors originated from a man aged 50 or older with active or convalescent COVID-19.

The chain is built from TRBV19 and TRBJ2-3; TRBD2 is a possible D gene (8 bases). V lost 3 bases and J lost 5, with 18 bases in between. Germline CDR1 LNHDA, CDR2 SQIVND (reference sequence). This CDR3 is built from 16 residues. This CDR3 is CASSIGRGQAVDTQYF. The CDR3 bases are TGTGCCAGTAGTATCGGGAGGGGGCAGGCAGTAGATACGCAGTATTTT.

CDR3 nucleotide sequence: TGTGCCAGTAGTGTGCAATGGGGACAGGGAGCTGAAGCTTTCTTT. Translating it yields CASSVQWGQGAEAFF. V usage is TRBV19 and J usage is TRBJ1-1, with TRBD1 matching 9 bases. This CDR3 has 15 residues. The ends lost 5 bases at V and 6 bases at J; junction bases unmatched: 10. Looked up from germline, CDR1 is LNHDA and CDR2 is SQIVND (reference sequence). Combining the CDR3 with reference TRBV19 and TRBJ1-1 gives the whole variable domain DGGITQSPKYLFRKEGQNVTLSCEQNLNHDAMYWYRQDPGQGLRLIYYSQIVNDFQKGDIAEGYSVSREKKESFPLTVTSAQKNPTAFYLCASSVQWGQGAEAFFGQGTRLTVV.